The 8 T cell receptor beta chains in this list originate from one sample, sequenced in a study of T cells in Graves' hyperthyroidism and ophthalmopathy. Amplification targeted TCR beta CDR3 regions from RNA transcripts. First-round RT-PCR targeting the TCR CDR3 was performed with the HTBI primer set. TCRdb passed the multiplex PCR reads through MiXCR, listing each CDR3 protein once. This table holds roughly 800,000 distinct CDR3 sequences, around 39% found once. The sample consisted of blood. The receptors originated from a man between 18 and 35 years old with Graves' hyperthyroidism.

This clonotype has more than one count but fewer than ten. This chain connects TRBV7-9 to TRBJ2-5; the match to TRBD2 covers 12 bases. CDR1 and CDR2 (germline): SEHNR, FQNEAQ (reference sequence). Unmatched junction bases numbered 6, after V lost 8 bases and J lost 2 bases. The CDR3 loop spans 15 amino acids. The CDR3, as DNA: TGTGCCAGCGCTAGGACTAGCGGGGAACAAGAGACCCAGTACTTC. Translating gives CASARTSGEQETQYF.

Concerning this clonotype: A much larger clone lies a single base off, so this may be a read error. In this CDR3 the conserved last residue, phenylalanine or tryptophan, is missing, so a read error is likely. The chain has TRBV29-1 and TRBJ2-5, with D hard to call. The germline CDR1 and CDR2 sequences are SQVTM and ANQGSEA. The CDR3 has 12 residues. Trimming shortened V by 4 bases and J by 4 bases, and 10 bases separated the two germline ends. The CDR3 sequence: CSVGPGGETQYL. The CDR3 DNA follows: TGCAGCGTTGGTCCGGGCGGAGAGACCCAGTACTTG.

The chain uses TRBV2 and TRBJ1-3; D remains ambiguous. The CDR3 is 12 residues long. Germline V gives CDR1 SNHLY, CDR2 FYNNEI. V was shortened by 6 bases and J by 8 bases, with 11 bases between the two germline ends. The CDR3 here is CASSRREDTIYF. CDR3 DNA: TGTGCCAGCAGCCGACGGGAGGACACCATATATTTT.

This chain joins TRBV20-1 and TRBJ1-1; D unclear. The CDR3 is made up of 12 amino acids. Germline V gene sequence: CDR1 DFQATT, CDR2 SNEGSKA (reference sequence). Trimming stripped 3 bases from V and 1 base from J, with 6 bases between. The CDR3: CSASKGNTEAFF. In DNA form, the CDR3 reads TGCAGTGCTAGTAAGGGGAACACTGAAGCTTTCTTT.

This clonotype was found many times. The gene calls are TRBV25-1 and TRBJ1-4, with 9 bases matching TRBD1. Losses at the gene ends were 8 bases for V and 5 bases for J; bases not matched to a gene: 3. The CDR3 spans 13 residues. Germline V CDR1 and CDR2: MGHDK, SYGVNS. This chain's CDR3 is CASSGTGNEKLFF. The CDR3 DNA is TGTGCCAGCTCCGGGACAGGGAATGAAAAACTGTTTTTT.

This clonotype was seen many times. The chain employs TRBV9 and TRBJ1-4; 9 nucleotides align to TRBD1. The CDR3 covers 15 residues. From germline, CDR1 is SGDLS and CDR2 YYNGEE. J gave up 6 bases and V 3 bases, and 6 bases lay outside the gene matches. CDR3 sequence reads: CASSGTGGWDEKLFF. Written as DNA, the CDR3 is TGTGCCAGCAGCGGAACAGGGGGCTGGGATGAAAAACTGTTTTTT. Full variable domain (rest looked up from reference TRBV9 and TRBJ1-4): DSGVTQTPKHLITATGQRVTLRCSPRSGDLSVYWYQQSLDQGLQFLIQYYNGEERAKGNILERFSAQQFPDLHSELNLSSLELGDSALYFCASSGTGGWDEKLFFGSGTQLSVL.

This clonotype came up a few times. The CDR3 reads CASRGIREADTGELFF. CDR3 bases: TGTGCCAGCAGGGGAATTCGGGAGGCGGACACCGGGGAGCTGTTTTTT. This chain uses TRBV2 with TRBJ2-2, with TRBD2 identical over 7 bases. The CDR3 spans 16 residues. The V gene's germline CDR1 is SNHLY and CDR2 FYNNEI. Trimming removed 6 bases from V and 3 bases from J; junction bases left unmatched: 10.

This clonotype was seen a handful of times. The chain recombines TRBV12-3 or TRBV12-4 with TRBJ2-5; 11 bases line up with TRBD2. This CDR3 is 18 amino acids long. The junction had 14 bases not matched to a gene; V was cut back by 4 bases and J by 4 bases. The CDR3 region has the DNA TGTGCCAGCAGTTCGCCCTTCGCCATGACTAGCGGGACAGAGACCCAGTACTTC. It specifies CASSSPFAMTSGTETQYF.